This passage covers 29 T cell receptor beta chains from one sample sequenced in a study of T cell repertoires in cytomegalovirus infection. No antigen has been assigned to these receptors. Each CDR3 protein gets one entry after TCRdb re-called the reads with MiXCR. The table shows around 900,000 distinct CDR3 sequences, with roughly 30% occurring only once. Sequenced material: cultured CD8+ T cells from PBMCs, taken from culture after CMV antigen stimulation. Receptors originate from a human donor in good health (CMV status not recorded). Some clones in this sample may be carry-over from other donors' samples.

This clonotype showed up just a few times. The chain uses TRBV10-1 and TRBJ2-3; no clear D. CDR3 length: 15 residues. With 7 bases removed from V and 0 bases from J, the gap between germline ends came to 14 bases. Germline loops: CDR1 WNHNN, CDR2 SYGVQD (reference sequence). The CDR3 DNA reads TGCGCCAGCAATGTCGCGGATCCGAGCACAGATACGCAGTATTTT. This translates into CASNVADPSTDTQYF.

This clonotype was observed many times. The gene calls are TRBV11-2 and TRBJ2-3; no clear D. Trimming cost V 3 bases and J 0 bases, with 10 bases left between them. The germline CDR1 and CDR2 sequences are SGHAT and FQNNGV. The length of the CDR3 is 15 residues. The DNA of the CDR3 is TGTGCCAGCAGCTTTGTCTTCGCTAGCACAGATACGCAGTATTTT. Protein sequence: CASSFVFASTDTQYF. The full variable domain, completed using reference TRBV11-2 and TRBJ2-3, is EAGVAQSPRYKIIEKRQSVAFWCNPISGHATLYWYQQILGQGPKLLIQFQNNGVVDDSQLPKDRFSAERLKGVDSTLKIQPAKLEDSAVYLCASSFVFASTDTQYFGPGTRLTVL.

The chain uses TRBV4-1 and TRBJ1-4; tentatively, D is TRBD1 (6 bases). Germline V gene data show CDR1 as MGHRA and CDR2 as YSYEKL. Between the trimmed V and J ends, which lost 4 bases and 6 bases, there was a span of 9 bases. The CDR3 has 13 residues. The CDR3 spells CASSPRGDEKLFF. In DNA form, the CDR3 reads TGCGCCAGCAGCCCGAGGGGGGATGAAAAACTGTTTTTT.

The chain carries TRBV28 and TRBJ1-1; tentative D call: TRBD1 (5 bases). V gave up 9 bases and J gave up 0 bases, with 23 bases separating them. The germline CDR1 and CDR2 sequences are MDHEN and SYDVKM. The CDR3 is 17 amino acids. The DNA for the CDR3 is TGTGCCAGTAACCGCCGCCCCAGGGAGGCAGTGAACACTGAAGCTTTCTTT. As protein: CASNRRPREAVNTEAFF. Looking up the rest from reference TRBV28 and TRBJ1-1 gives the full variable domain: DVKVTQSSRYLVKRTGEKVFLECVQDMDHENMFWYRQDPGLGLRLIYFSYDVKMKEKGDIPEGYSVSREKKERFSLILESASTNQTSMYLCASNRRPREAVNTEAFFGQGTRLTVV.

The rearrangement uses TRBV12-3 or TRBV12-4 and TRBJ2-3; possible D gene TRBD2, 5 bases. The CDR3 is 14 amino acids. Trimming took off 4 bases at V and 3 bases at J, with 11 bases between the two ends. CDR3 nucleotide sequence: TGTGCCAGCAGTTGGAGGCCGGGGACAGATACGCAGTATTTT. Its translation: CASSWRPGTDTQYF.

This clonotype was counted at least ten times. The rearrangement joins TRBV6-1 to TRBJ1-5, with D uncertain. CDR1 and CDR2 from the germline V gene are MNHNS and SASEGT. V lost 8 bases, J lost 4 bases, and 15 bases lay in between. CDR3 size: 14 residues. As DNA, the CDR3 is TGTGCCAGCCCCGAAAAGACACCTAATCAGCCCCAGCATTTT. As protein: CASPEKTPNQPQHF.

In the case of this clonotype: Since a much larger clone is just one base distant, this may be a read error. The V gene is TRBV7-6, the J gene TRBJ1-4; the D gene is possibly TRBD1 (5 bases). The germline V gene has CDR1 SGHVS and CDR2 FNYEAQ. The CDR3 extends over 15 amino acids. The CDR3 protein is CVSSLAQGGNEKLFF. Here the CDR3 DNA reads TGTGTCAGCAGCTTAGCCCAGGGCGGAAATGAAAAACTGTTTTTT.

Only a few counts were recorded for this clonotype. The DNA of the CDR3 is TGTGCCAGCAGCTTGGTACTAGACACCGGGGAGCTGTTTTTT. It codes for CASSLVLDTGELFF. The chain employs TRBV5-5 and TRBJ2-2, with a weak D call TRBD2 (5 bases). Deletions cut 0 bases from V and 3 bases from J, with 6 bases between. The CDR3 sequence is 14 residues long. CDR1 SGHKS and CDR2 YYEKEE come from the germline V gene (reference sequence).

As regards this clonotype: Possible read error: a much larger clone is one base away. The conserved closing phenylalanine or tryptophan is absent in this CDR3, likely reflecting a read error. The chain uses TRBV7-2 and TRBJ2-3; D not resolved. The CDR3 is 16 residues long. Germline loops: CDR1 SGHTA, CDR2 FQGNSA. The V end was cut by 3 bases, the J end by 2 bases, with 15 bases between. The CDR3 nucleotides are TGTGCCAGCAGCTTTATTTACCCGACCCTCACAGATACGCAGTATTAT. Translating it yields CASSFIYPTLTDTQYY.

The genes are TRBV5-6 and TRBJ2-3; D not resolved. The CDR3 runs 14 residues. CDR1 and CDR2 (germline): SGHDT, YYEEEE. The V end lost 3 bases, the J end lost 6 bases, and 14 bases lay between the germline ends. The CDR3 is CASSSGRPADTQYF. The CDR3 region has the DNA TGTGCCAGCAGCTCCGGAAGACCCGCGGATACGCAGTATTTT.

A single count supports this clonotype. This chain joins TRBV27 and TRBJ2-2; 7 nucleotides agree with TRBD2. Germline V gene lookup returns CDR1 MNHEY and CDR2 SMNVEV (reference sequence). Trimming removed 2 bases from V and 9 bases from J; junction bases left unmatched: 9. The CDR3 covers 15 residues. In nucleotides, the CDR3 is TGTGCCAGCAGTTTACGGGGGGACGGACGACGGGAGCTGTTTTTT. Translating it yields CASSLRGDGRRELFF.

The gene calls are TRBV20-1 and TRBJ2-6; maybe TRBD2 (7 bases). V was trimmed by 1 base and J by 1 base, leaving 11 bases between them. This CDR3 is built from 16 residues. From germline, CDR1 is DFQATT and CDR2 SNEGSKA (reference sequence). The CDR3: CSARGGGRSGANVLTF. CDR3 bases: TGCAGTGCTAGAGGGGGGGGCCGGTCTGGGGCCAACGTCCTGACTTTC.

This clonotype was counted only a few times. This chain joins TRBV7-4 and TRBJ2-5, with D perhaps TRBD2 (5 bases). Looked up from germline, CDR1 is SGHVT and CDR2 is SQSDAQ. The CDR3 extends over 13 amino acids. Trimming pared 3 bases from V and 5 bases from J, leaving 10 bases between. CDR3 residues: CASSFEGRETQYF. The CDR3 DNA sequence: TGTGCCAGCAGCTTTGAGGGAAGGGAGACCCAGTACTTC.

The chain is built from TRBV5-4 and TRBJ1-2; D call uncertain. V shed 0 bases and J shed 5 bases, with 8 bases lying between them. CDR1 and CDR2 from the germline V gene are SGHNT and YYREEE (reference sequence). CDR3 length equals 13 residues. The CDR3 here is CASSLERFYGYTF. DNA for the CDR3: TGTGCCAGCAGCTTGGAGCGTTTTTATGGCTACACCTTC.

The genes are TRBV7-8 and TRBJ2-5; 7 positions match TRBD2. CDR3 length equals 16 residues. J was trimmed by 2 bases and V by 5 bases; bases with no gene match: 11. Germline V gene lookup returns CDR1 SGHVS and CDR2 FQNEAQ. The CDR3 coding sequence is TGTGCCAGCAGCCCAATCGTCCTAGCGGCACAAGAGACCCAGTACTTC. It encodes CASSPIVLAAQETQYF.

The chain joins TRBV25-1 to TRBJ2-7; TRBD2 agrees at 7 bases. V was pared by 6 bases and J by 0 bases, with 8 bases of the junction left unmatched. Germline V lookup: CDR1 MGHDK, CDR2 SYGVNS. This CDR3 is built from 15 residues. The CDR3: CASRGGNYPSYEQYF. CDR3 nucleotide sequence: TGTGCCAGCAGGGGGGGGAATTACCCCTCCTACGAGCAGTACTTC.

The chain recombines TRBV9 with TRBJ2-2; TRBD2 aligns across 7 bases. This CDR3 is 15 amino acids long. CDR1 and CDR2 (germline): SGDLS, YYNGEE. J was trimmed by 4 bases and V by 3 bases; bases with no gene match: 6. CDR3 region: CASSAIGGFTGELFF. CDR3 nucleotide sequence: TGTGCCAGCAGCGCCATCGGGGGGTTCACCGGGGAGCTGTTTTTT. Supplemented by reference TRBV9 and TRBJ2-2, the full variable domain reads DSGVTQTPKHLITATGQRVTLRCSPRSGDLSVYWYQQSLDQGLQFLIQYYNGEERAKGNILERFSAQQFPDLHSELNLSSLELGDSALYFCASSAIGGFTGELFFGEGSRLTVL.

J is TRBJ2-3 and V is TRBV18; TRBD1 might be the D (6 bases). CDR3 size: 15 residues. Germline V CDR1 and CDR2: KGHSH, LQKENI. V lost 5 bases to trimming and J lost 1 base, with 13 bases between them. As DNA, the CDR3 is TGTGCCAGCTCAACAGGGATTTTTGGCACAGATACGCAGTATTTT. Residues: CASSTGIFGTDTQYF.

This sequence joins TRBV29-1 and TRBJ1-1, with D hard to call. CDR1 is SQVTM and CDR2 is ANQGSEA in the germline V gene. The V end lost 4 bases, the J end lost 4 bases, and 4 bases lay between the germline ends. This CDR3 is 10 amino acids long. The CDR3 nucleotides read TGCAGCGTTGTGCCCACTGAAGCTTTCTTT. Protein: CSVVPTEAFF.

This clonotype was seen more than once but under ten times. This chain joins TRBV6-5 and TRBJ2-5, with a tentative D call TRBD1 (6 bases). The V end lost 0 bases, the J end lost 1 base, and 12 bases lay between the germline ends. Germline CDR1 reads MNHEY; CDR2 reads SVGAGI. The CDR3 extends over 16 amino acids. The CDR3 sequence: CASSYSIVQGQETQYF. The CDR3 DNA reads as TGTGCCAGCAGTTACTCGATCGTACAGGGCCAAGAGACCCAGTACTTC.

This clonotype appeared a few times. The J gene is TRBJ2-2, the V gene TRBV11-3; D gene ambiguous. Looked up from germline, CDR1 is SGHNT and CDR2 is YENEEA. The germline V and J ends were trimmed by 5 bases and 9 bases, with 19 bases remaining between them. The CDR3 is 15 residues long. CDR3 in DNA: TGTGCCAGCAGCCCCCGGTGGCCGCCCGGTAGGGAGCTGTTTTTT. It specifies CASSPRWPPGRELFF.

The rearrangement joins TRBV27 to TRBJ1-1; TRBD1 is a possible D gene (6 bases). CDR3 length equals 12 residues. Germline assignment: CDR1 MNHEY and CDR2 SMNVEV (reference sequence). The CDR3 spells CTTRGGGTEAFF. CDR3 nucleotides: TGTACCACCCGGGGAGGGGGCACTGAAGCTTTCTTT.

The genes are TRBV4-1 and TRBJ1-1; no firm D call. The CDR3 is 15 residues long. Trimming stripped 6 bases from V and 5 bases from J, with 19 bases between. CDR1 and CDR2 (germline): MGHRA, YSYEKL. The CDR3 sequence is CASRLDETSGTEAFF. CDR3 bases: TGCGCCAGCAGACTGGACGAGACCTCAGGAACTGAAGCTTTCTTT.

This clonotype was counted a single time. V and J are TRBV7-8 and TRBJ2-7; no clear D. Germline loops: CDR1 SGHVS, CDR2 FQNEAQ. The V and J ends lost 5 bases and 3 bases respectively, with 8 bases between them. The CDR3 sequence is 12 residues long. DNA for the CDR3: TGTGCCAGCAGCATTTCCAACTACGAGCAGTACGTC. Translated, it gives CASSISNYEQYV.

The chain employs TRBV18 and TRBJ1-1; 7 nucleotides match TRBD1. This CDR3 is built from 14 residues. V gave up 0 bases and J gave up 6 bases; unmatched junction bases: 4. Germline V lookup: CDR1 KGHSH, CDR2 LQKENI. CDR3 loop: CASSPPRGLPEAFF. The DNA of the CDR3 is TGTGCCAGCTCACCACCGAGGGGGCTCCCTGAAGCTTTCTTT.

V and J are TRBV5-8 and TRBJ1-5, with D unclear. CDR3 length: 13 amino acids. Germline values: CDR1 SGHTS, CDR2 YDEGEE. V dropped 6 bases and J dropped 2 bases, with 9 bases sitting between them. The CDR3 coding sequence is TGTGCCAGCAAAGAGAGGGGCAATCAGCCCCAGCATTTT. It specifies CASKERGNQPQHF.

The CDR3 DNA is TGCGCCAGCAGCCAGATAGTCGGGGGCGCAGATCAGCCCCAGCATTTT. Its translation: CASSQIVGGADQPQHF. The chain combines TRBV4-1 with TRBJ1-5; TRBD1 is a possible D gene (6 bases). The CDR3 has 16 residues. Trimming took 3 bases from V and 5 from J, leaving 17 bases between them. Germline CDR1 is MGHRA and CDR2 is YSYEKL.

This clonotype was picked up many times. This chain joins TRBV2 and TRBJ2-5; 7 nucleotides match TRBD2. The CDR3 loop spans 16 amino acids. CDR1 SNHLY and CDR2 FYNNEI come from the germline V gene. J was trimmed by 2 bases and V by 0 bases; bases with no gene match: 6. CDR3 sequence: CASSEAAERGQETQYF. DNA for the CDR3: TGTGCCAGCAGTGAAGCTGCTGAGCGGGGTCAAGAGACCCAGTACTTC.

The chain couples TRBV5-6 to TRBJ2-1; D not certain. Between the trimmed V and J ends, which lost 4 bases and 5 bases, there was a span of 13 bases. Looked up from germline, CDR1 is SGHDT and CDR2 is YYEEEE. CDR3 length: 14 residues. The CDR3: CASSGRYPNNEQFF. The CDR3 nucleotides read TGTGCCAGCAGCGGACGATATCCTAACAATGAGCAGTTCTTC.